These 10 T cell receptor beta chains were sequenced from one sample in a study of CD8+ T cells in alopecia areata. Following RNA extraction, reverse transcription yielded cDNA that acted as the sequencing template. Libraries were prepared by immunoSEQ multiplex PCR; TCRdb keeps only in-frame clonotypes and omits some of them. The sample contains roughly 140,000 clones, around half of which appear only once. The specimen was CD8+ T cells sorted from blood, collected at week 0. The origin of the receptors is a human donor with alopecia areata.

This chain uses TRBV10-2 with TRBJ2-7, with D perhaps assigned TRBD1 or TRBD2 (5 bases each). The germline V gene has CDR1 WSHSY and CDR2 SAAADI. This CDR3 is built from 13 residues. V lost 11 bases and J 1 base, leaving 15 bases between the germline ends. The CDR3 DNA is TGCGCCGCGCTAGGGGACGGATCCTACGAGCAGTACTTC. This sequence encodes CAALGDGSYEQYF.

The chain couples TRBV19 to TRBJ1-1; maybe TRBD1 (5 bases). This CDR3 is built from 14 residues. Trimming took 3 bases from V and 5 from J, leaving 13 bases between them. Germline CDR1 reads LNHDA; CDR2 reads SQIVND (reference sequence). In nucleotides, the CDR3 is TGTGCCAGTAGTATCGTGCAGGGAGTGACTGAAGCTTTCTTT. This encodes CASSIVQGVTEAFF.

The J gene is TRBJ2-1, the V gene TRBV2, with D perhaps being TRBD1 or TRBD2 (5 bases each). Deletions cut 10 bases from V and 10 bases from J, with 11 bases between. Per germline, CDR1 SNHLY and CDR2 FYNNEI. The CDR3 has 10 amino acids. Here the CDR3 DNA reads TGTGCCATGGGGACCCCCGAGCAGTTCTTC. It yields the protein CAMGTPEQFF.

The chain employs TRBV15 and TRBJ2-2; a weak D match, TRBD1 (7 bases). V shed 5 bases and J shed 3 bases, with 16 bases lying between them. The CDR3 length is 16 residues. Germline loops: CDR1 LNHNV, CDR2 YYDKDF (reference sequence). As DNA, the CDR3 is TGTGCCACCAGCTCAGGGGGAGGCCTAGACACCGGGGAGCTGTTTTTT. As protein: CATSSGGGLDTGELFF. The variable domain in full, with the rest retrieved from reference TRBV15 and TRBJ2-2, is DAMVIQNPRYQVTQFGKPVTLSCSQTLNHNVMYWYQQKSSQAPKLLFHYYDKDFNNEADTPDNFQSRRPNTSFCFLDIRSPGLGDTAMYLCATSSGGGLDTGELFFGEGSRLTVL.

The genes are TRBV7-9 and TRBJ1-2; possible D gene TRBD1, 5 bases. The CDR3 is 12 amino acids. The V and J ends lost 5 bases and 2 bases respectively, with 6 bases between them. Looked up from germline, CDR1 is SEHNR and CDR2 is FQNEAQ (reference sequence). This CDR3 reads CASSGGNYGYTF. CDR3 nucleotide sequence: TGTGCCAGCAGCGGGGGGAACTATGGCTACACCTTC.

The rearrangement joins TRBV6-5 to TRBJ2-1; possible D gene TRBD2, 6 bases. This CDR3 region has 14 residues. V was cut by 2 bases and J by 4 bases, with 9 bases left in between. From germline, CDR1 is MNHEY and CDR2 SVGAGI. The CDR3 sequence is CASSYSAGYNEQFF. Here the CDR3 DNA reads TGTGCCAGCAGTTACAGTGCGGGGTACAATGAGCAGTTCTTC.

V usage is TRBV7-8 and J usage is TRBJ1-5, with D maybe TRBD1 (5 bases). Germline CDR1 SGHVS, CDR2 FQNEAQ. CDR3 length: 17 amino acids. The V end lost 1 base, the J end lost 2 bases, and 15 bases lay between the germline ends. The CDR3 reads CASSLEYGQGGNQPQHF. CDR3 coding DNA: TGTGCCAGCAGCTTAGAGTACGGTCAGGGAGGCAATCAGCCCCAGCATTTT.

A few counts support this clone. The chain employs TRBV5-1 and TRBJ1-1; tentative D call: TRBD1 (6 bases). In germline, CDR1 is SGHRS, CDR2 YFSETQ. The CDR3 spans 16 residues. Trimming took 4 bases from V and 0 from J, leaving 16 bases between them. The CDR3: CASSLTMDRMNTEAFF. The CDR3 coding sequence is TGCGCCAGCAGCCTAACCATGGACAGAATGAACACTGAAGCTTTCTTT.

Comments on this clone: The sample contains more than one DNA sequence encoding this CDR3. The V gene is TRBV30, the J gene TRBJ1-1; D is uncertain. This CDR3 is 13 amino acids long. Per germline, CDR1 GTSNPN and CDR2 SVGIG (reference sequence). Trimming left V 0 bases short and J 3 bases short, with 8 bases between. The CDR3 here is CAWSVLGDTEAFF. CDR3 coding DNA: TGTGCCTGGAGTGTACTGGGTGACACTGAAGCTTTCTTT.

The V call is TRBV29-1, the J call TRBJ2-1; 7 bases are shared with TRBD1. The CDR3 is made up of 15 amino acids. Germline lookup yields CDR1 SQVTM and CDR2 ANQGSEA. With 1 base clipped from V and 7 bases from J, the junction kept 10 bases outside the gene matches. The CDR3: CSVEGDRDARNEQFF. Here the CDR3 DNA reads TGCAGCGTTGAAGGTGACAGGGACGCTAGGAATGAGCAGTTCTTC.